The rows below give T cell receptor beta chains drawn from one sample of a study of CD8 T cells in ankylosing spondylitis. TCRdb independently ran MiXCR on the 5' RACE reads; one entry per CDR3 protein. The sample holds about 460,000 distinct CDR3 sequences, approximately 5% seen once. The sequenced material came from blood, either unsorted or a sorted T cell fraction (not recorded which). Every receptor here comes from a male donor with ankylosing spondylitis. Both conserved end residues are part of each CDR3. Each record gives: V gene, J gene, clone size, D gene, CDR3 protein, CDR3 DNA. The D gene is left open where the match is weak. The size entry gives how often the clone was seen (once, few, many) or a class if it is expanded.

v_gene: TRBV20-1; j_gene: TRBJ1-1; abundance: many; d_gene: -; CDR3aa: CSVPGPGGLNTEAFF; CDR3nt: TGCAGTGTCCCGGGGCCGGGGGGCTTGAACACTGAAGCTTTCTTT
v_gene: TRBV20-1; j_gene: TRBJ1-2; abundance: many; d_gene: -; CDR3aa: CSAARVYGYTF; CDR3nt: TGCAGTGCTGCCAGGGTTTATGGCTACACCTTC
v_gene: TRBV20-1; j_gene: TRBJ2-7; abundance: many; d_gene: TRBD2; CDR3aa: CSARDHGRAYEQYF; CDR3nt: TGCAGTGCTAGAGATCACGGGAGGGCCTACGAGCAGTACTTC
v_gene: TRBV7-2; j_gene: TRBJ2-7; abundance: many; d_gene: -; CDR3aa: CASSRRTSGVYEQYF; CDR3nt: TGTGCCAGCAGCCGCAGGACCTCGGGGGTTTACGAGCAGTACTTC
v_gene: TRBV6-5; j_gene: TRBJ1-1; abundance: many; d_gene: TRBD1; CDR3aa: CASSLPTGGANTEAFF; CDR3nt: TGTGCCAGCAGTTTGCCAACAGGGGGGGCGAACACTGAAGCTTTCTTT
v_gene: TRBV20-1; j_gene: TRBJ1-2; abundance: many; d_gene: TRBD1; CDR3aa: CSARAPGQGIYGYTF; CDR3nt: TGCAGTGCTAGAGCCCCGGGACAGGGAATCTATGGCTACACCTTC
v_gene: TRBV9; j_gene: TRBJ2-1; abundance: few; d_gene: TRBD2; CDR3aa: CASSVAGGQNNEQFF; CDR3nt: TGTGCCAGCAGCGTAGCGGGAGGGCAGAACAATGAGCAGTTCTTC
v_gene: TRBV29-1; j_gene: TRBJ1-3; abundance: many; d_gene: TRBD1; CDR3aa: CSVEVWTGSGNTIYF; CDR3nt: TGCAGCGTTGAAGTCTGGACAGGCTCTGGAAACACCATATATTTT
v_gene: TRBV7-8; j_gene: TRBJ1-2; abundance: many; d_gene: -; CDR3aa: CASSPGPGYGYTF; CDR3nt: TGTGCCAGCAGCCCGGGTCCTGGCTATGGCTACACCTTC
v_gene: TRBV14; j_gene: TRBJ2-4; abundance: many; d_gene: -; CDR3aa: CASSLGASGIQYF; CDR3nt: TGTGCCAGCAGCTTGGGAGCATCGGGCATTCAGTACTTC
v_gene: TRBV7-2; j_gene: TRBJ2-5; abundance: few; d_gene: TRBD2; CDR3aa: CASSGSGRVETQYF; CDR3nt: TGTGCCAGCAGCGGTAGCGGGAGGGTCGAGACCCAGTACTTC
v_gene: TRBV12-3/TRBV12-4; j_gene: TRBJ2-7; abundance: many; d_gene: TRBD1; CDR3aa: CASSLLDRGAKYF; CDR3nt: TGTGCCAGCAGTTTACTGGACAGGGGAGCAAAGTACTTC